The present TCR beta chain was sequenced within a study of blood T cell repertoires in COVID-19. Study-level background: From the United States, Italy and Spain came samples of acute and convalescent COVID-19.

In the study's own analysis: Estimates of nucleated cell counts were drawn from the amplification of reference gene primers. Profiling relied on immunoSEQ multiplex PCR, and the TCRdb table lists in-frame clones only, not all of them. The DNA was the basis for D and trimming; V, J and clone size are from that table. The sample yields roughly 130,000 clones, 80% to 90% seen once. CDR3 size: 18 residues. Trimming took 4 bases from V and 0 from J, leaving 20 bases between them. Germline V gene sequence: CDR1 SGHRS, CDR2 YFSETQ. The chain employs TRBV5-1 and TRBJ2-1; tentatively, D is TRBD2 (5 bases). The sequenced sample was peripheral blood. The TCR was taken from a man aged 40-50 years with acute or convalescent COVID-19. The CDR3 bases are TGCGCCAGCAGCGGCGGAGGAAGCCCAATGAGCTCCTACAATGAGCAGTTCTTC. Its protein product is CASSGGGSPMSSYNEQFF.